This T cell receptor (beta chain) was documented in a study of PD-1 blockade in classical Hodgkin lymphoma. Study results and limitations: Baseline diversity was lower in partial responders and progressors than complete responders.

This clone was counted a few times. As yet, its antigen is unknown. The CDR3 spans 15 residues. V was shortened by 6 bases and J by 0 bases, with 14 bases between the two germline ends. Germline V gene lookup returns CDR1 MNHEY and CDR2 SVGAGI. Every one of the patients relapsed after autologous stem cell transplantation (brentuximab vedotin exposure was variable). Assay used: immunoSEQ multiplex PCR; TCRdb lists only in-frame clones, some missing. Counted here are approximately 61,000 clones, 85% to 90% occurring once; the ten biggest clones make up approximately 15%. The specimen comprised peripheral blood mononuclear cells (PBMCs), sampled at baseline. The chain recombines TRBV6-5 with TRBJ1-2, with a tentative D call TRBD1 (6 bases). This TCR was recovered from a human donor with classical Hodgkin lymphoma. The CDR3: CASSSSQGTNYGYTF. CDR3 coding DNA: TGTGCCAGCAGCTCTTCACAGGGAACTAACTATGGCTACACCTTC.